These 8 T cell receptor beta chains were all obtained from the same sample, sequenced in a study of blood T cells in healthy people across ages. For the second PCR, which ran for 7 to 11 cycles, a sample-barcoded 5' primer and a J-beta primer mix were used. A single record per CDR3 protein comes from TCRdb applying MiXCR to the 5' RACE reads. In the table there are more than 800,000 distinct CDR3 sequences, under 35% of which are singletons. The sequenced sample consisted of blood. The source is a woman aged 80 or over in good health.

The sample holds many counts of this clonotype. This chain joins TRBV6-2 or TRBV6-3 and TRBJ1-2, with D uncertain. The germline gives CDR1 MNHEY, CDR2 SVGEGT. The CDR3 extends over 14 amino acids. The V and J ends lost 9 bases and 0 bases respectively, with 14 bases between them. CDR3 region: CASLHRPANYGYTF. CDR3 in DNA: TGTGCCAGTCTACACAGACCAGCTAACTATGGCTACACCTTC.

Many counts were recorded for this clonotype. The chain employs TRBV7-2 and TRBJ1-2; TRBD1 agrees at 12 bases. This CDR3 comprises 14 residues. The trim removed 5 bases at V and 8 bases at J, leaving 6 bases unmatched. CDR1 is SGHTA and CDR2 is FQGNSA in the germline V gene. The CDR3 sequence is CASSGWDRGRGYTF. DNA for the CDR3: TGTGCCAGCAGCGGTTGGGACAGGGGGCGAGGCTACACCTTC.

This clonotype has just a few counts. Here the CDR3 DNA reads TGTGCCAGCAGTCCATCAGGAGCCCTAGCCAAAAACATTCAGTACTTC. It codes for CASSPSGALAKNIQYF. The V and J genes are TRBV27 and TRBJ2-4; D is undetermined. Trimming pared 5 bases from V and 0 bases from J, leaving 14 bases between. Per the germline V gene, CDR1 is MNHEY and CDR2 is SMNVEV (reference sequence). The CDR3 has 16 amino acids.

This clonotype was seen many times. This rearrangement joins TRBV7-2 to TRBJ2-7; D may correspond to TRBD1 or TRBD2 (7 bases each). The CDR3 extends over 13 amino acids. The germline gives CDR1 SGHTA, CDR2 FQGNSA. Trimming took 5 bases from V and 6 from J, leaving 14 bases between them. CDR3 DNA: TGTGCCAGCAGCCCCAGGGGGGGCACCGAGCAGTACTTC. Translating gives CASSPRGGTEQYF.

This clonotype was detected ten times or more. The genes are TRBV7-2 and TRBJ2-1; D possibly corresponds to TRBD2 (5 bases). Germline V gene sequence: CDR1 SGHTA, CDR2 FQGNSA. V lost 0 bases and J lost 6, with 12 bases in between. The CDR3 consists of 15 residues. CDR3 in DNA: TGTGCCAGCAGCTTAGCGGCCGGGGTTCCCAATGAGCAGTTCTTC. Its protein product is CASSLAAGVPNEQFF.

This clonotype was seen repeatedly, ten times or more. This chain uses TRBV21-1 with TRBJ1-4; TRBD1 is the table's D call, not checked against the DNA. TRBV21-1 is classified as a pseudogene. This CDR3 is 17 amino acids long. The CDR3 loop is CASSDGTVEGRGEKLFF. CDR3 DNA: TGTGCCAGCAGCGACGGGACAGTTGAGGGTCGGGGTGAAAAACTGTTTTTT.

This clonotype was recorded at least ten times. This chain uses TRBV9 with TRBJ2-3; D is unresolved. Between the trimmed V and J ends, which lost 0 bases and 5 bases, there was a span of 4 bases. The CDR3 loop spans 12 amino acids. Germline V gene lookup returns CDR1 SGDLS and CDR2 YYNGEE. The CDR3 DNA reads TGTGCCAGCAGCGTAGTTGGAGATACGCAGTATTTT. Its translation is CASSVVGDTQYF.

At least ten counts were recorded for this clonotype. This chain links TRBV6-1 with TRBJ1-2; 8 bases map to TRBD1. The CDR3 spans 14 residues. CDR1 is MNHNS, CDR2 SASEGT, per germline. V was clipped by 5 bases and J by 8 bases; unmatched bases: 10. For the CDR3, the DNA is TGTGCCAGCAGTATCGCATCGACAGGGGTAGGCTACACCTTC. Translation gives CASSIASTGVGYTF.